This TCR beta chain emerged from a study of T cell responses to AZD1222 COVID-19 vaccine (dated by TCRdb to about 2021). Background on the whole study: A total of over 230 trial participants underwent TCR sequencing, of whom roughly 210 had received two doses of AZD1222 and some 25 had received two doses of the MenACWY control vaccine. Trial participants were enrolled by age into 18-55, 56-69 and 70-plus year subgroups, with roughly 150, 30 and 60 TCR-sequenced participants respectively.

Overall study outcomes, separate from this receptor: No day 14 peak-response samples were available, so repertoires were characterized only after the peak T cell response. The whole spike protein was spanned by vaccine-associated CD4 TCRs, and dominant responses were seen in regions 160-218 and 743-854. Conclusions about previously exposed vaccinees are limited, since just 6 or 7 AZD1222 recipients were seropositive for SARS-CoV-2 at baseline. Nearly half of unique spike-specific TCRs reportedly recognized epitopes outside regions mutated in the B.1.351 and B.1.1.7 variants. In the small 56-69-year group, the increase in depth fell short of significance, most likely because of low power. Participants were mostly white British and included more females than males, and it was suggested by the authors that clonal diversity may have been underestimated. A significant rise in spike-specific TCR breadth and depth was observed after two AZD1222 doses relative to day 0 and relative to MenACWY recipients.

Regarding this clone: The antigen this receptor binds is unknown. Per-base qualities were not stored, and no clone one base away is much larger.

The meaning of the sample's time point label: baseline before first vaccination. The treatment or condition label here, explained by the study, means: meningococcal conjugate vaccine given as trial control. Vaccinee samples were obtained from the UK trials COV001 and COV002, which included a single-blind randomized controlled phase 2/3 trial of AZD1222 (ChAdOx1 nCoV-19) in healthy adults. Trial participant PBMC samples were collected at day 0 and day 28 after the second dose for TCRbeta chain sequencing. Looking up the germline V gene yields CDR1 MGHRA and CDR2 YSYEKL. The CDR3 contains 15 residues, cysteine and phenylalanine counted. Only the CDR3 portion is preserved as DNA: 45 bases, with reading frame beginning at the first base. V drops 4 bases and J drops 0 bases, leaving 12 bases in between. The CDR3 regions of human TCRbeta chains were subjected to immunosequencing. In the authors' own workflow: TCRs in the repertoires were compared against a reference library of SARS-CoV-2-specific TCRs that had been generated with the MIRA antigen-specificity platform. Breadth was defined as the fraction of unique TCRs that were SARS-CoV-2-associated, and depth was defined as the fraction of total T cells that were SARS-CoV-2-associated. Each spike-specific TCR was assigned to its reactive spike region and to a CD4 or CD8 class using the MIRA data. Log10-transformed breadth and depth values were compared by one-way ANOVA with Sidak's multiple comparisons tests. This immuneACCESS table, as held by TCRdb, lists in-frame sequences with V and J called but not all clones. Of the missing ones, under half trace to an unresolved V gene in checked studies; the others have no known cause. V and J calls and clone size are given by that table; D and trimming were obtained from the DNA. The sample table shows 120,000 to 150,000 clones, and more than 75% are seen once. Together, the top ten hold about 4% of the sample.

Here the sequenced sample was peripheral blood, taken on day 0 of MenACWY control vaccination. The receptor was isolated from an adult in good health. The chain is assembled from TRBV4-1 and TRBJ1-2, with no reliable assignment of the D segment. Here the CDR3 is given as CASSPGSPPNYGYTF. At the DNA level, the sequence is TGCGCCAGCAGCCCCGGGTCTCCTCCTAACTATGGCTACACCTTC.